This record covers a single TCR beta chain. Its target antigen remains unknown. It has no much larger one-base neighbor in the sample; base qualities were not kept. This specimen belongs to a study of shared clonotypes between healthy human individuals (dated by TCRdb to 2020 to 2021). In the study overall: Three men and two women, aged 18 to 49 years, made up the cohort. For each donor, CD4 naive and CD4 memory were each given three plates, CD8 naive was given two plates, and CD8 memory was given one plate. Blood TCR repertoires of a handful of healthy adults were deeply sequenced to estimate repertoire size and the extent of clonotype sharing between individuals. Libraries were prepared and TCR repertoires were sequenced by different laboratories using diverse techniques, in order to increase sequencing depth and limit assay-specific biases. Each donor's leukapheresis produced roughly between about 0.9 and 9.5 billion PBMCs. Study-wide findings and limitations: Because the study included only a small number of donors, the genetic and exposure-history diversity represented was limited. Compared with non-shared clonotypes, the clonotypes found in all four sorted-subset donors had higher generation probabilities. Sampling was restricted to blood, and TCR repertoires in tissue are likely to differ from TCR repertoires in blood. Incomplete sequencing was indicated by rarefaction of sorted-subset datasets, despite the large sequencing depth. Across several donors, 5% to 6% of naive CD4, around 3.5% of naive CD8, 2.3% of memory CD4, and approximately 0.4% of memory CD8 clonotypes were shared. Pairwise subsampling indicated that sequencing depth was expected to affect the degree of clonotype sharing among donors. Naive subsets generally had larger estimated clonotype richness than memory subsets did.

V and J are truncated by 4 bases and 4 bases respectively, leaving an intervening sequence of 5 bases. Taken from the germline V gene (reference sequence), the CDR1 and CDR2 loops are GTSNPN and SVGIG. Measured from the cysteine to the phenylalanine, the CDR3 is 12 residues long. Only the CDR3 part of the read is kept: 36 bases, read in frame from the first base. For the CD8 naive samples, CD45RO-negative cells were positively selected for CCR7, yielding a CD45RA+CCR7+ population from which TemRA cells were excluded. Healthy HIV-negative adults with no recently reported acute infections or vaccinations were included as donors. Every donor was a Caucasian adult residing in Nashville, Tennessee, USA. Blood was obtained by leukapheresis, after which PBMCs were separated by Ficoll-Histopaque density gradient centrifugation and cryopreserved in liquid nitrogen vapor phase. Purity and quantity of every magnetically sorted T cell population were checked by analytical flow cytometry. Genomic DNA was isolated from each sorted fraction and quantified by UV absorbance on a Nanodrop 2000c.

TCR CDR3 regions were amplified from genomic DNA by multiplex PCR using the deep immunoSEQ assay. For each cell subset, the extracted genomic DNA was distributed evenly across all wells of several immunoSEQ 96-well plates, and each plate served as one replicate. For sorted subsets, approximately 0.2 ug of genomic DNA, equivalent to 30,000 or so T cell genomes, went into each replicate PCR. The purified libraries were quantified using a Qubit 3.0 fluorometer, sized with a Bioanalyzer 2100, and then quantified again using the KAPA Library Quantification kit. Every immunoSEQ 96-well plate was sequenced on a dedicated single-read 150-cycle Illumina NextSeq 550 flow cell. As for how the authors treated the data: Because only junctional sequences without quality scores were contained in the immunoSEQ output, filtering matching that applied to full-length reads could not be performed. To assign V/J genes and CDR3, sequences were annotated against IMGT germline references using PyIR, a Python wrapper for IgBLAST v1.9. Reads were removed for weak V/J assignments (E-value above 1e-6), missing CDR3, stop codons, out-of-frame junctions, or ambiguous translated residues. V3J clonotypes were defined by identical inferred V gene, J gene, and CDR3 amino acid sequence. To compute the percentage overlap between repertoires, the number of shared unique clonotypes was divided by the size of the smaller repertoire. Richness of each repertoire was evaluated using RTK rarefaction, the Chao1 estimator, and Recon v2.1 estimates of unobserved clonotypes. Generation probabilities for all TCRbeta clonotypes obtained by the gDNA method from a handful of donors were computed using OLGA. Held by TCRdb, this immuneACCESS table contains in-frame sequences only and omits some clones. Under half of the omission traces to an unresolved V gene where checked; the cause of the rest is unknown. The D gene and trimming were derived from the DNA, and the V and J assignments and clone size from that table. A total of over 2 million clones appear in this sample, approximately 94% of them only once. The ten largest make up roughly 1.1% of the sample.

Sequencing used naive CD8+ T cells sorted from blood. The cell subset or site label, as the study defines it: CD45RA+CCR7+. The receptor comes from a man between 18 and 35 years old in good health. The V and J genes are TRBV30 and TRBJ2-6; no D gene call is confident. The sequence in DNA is TGTGCCTGGATGCACGGGGCCAACGTCCTGACTTTC. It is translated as CAWMHGANVLTF.